The rows below give T cell receptor beta chains drawn from one sample of a study of OX40 agonist ivuxolimab in advanced cancers. The data were produced by immunoSEQ multiplex PCR, yet TCRdb's version contains in-frame clones alone and is incomplete. Altogether about 19,000 clones are present, approximately 83% being singletons, with the ten largest covering less than 70%. The sequenced sample was CD4+ or CD8+ T cells sorted from blood, obtained in a trial of the OX40 agonist ivuxolimab. These receptor sequences come from an adult with an advanced solid tumor such as melanoma, head and neck, liver or kidney cancer. Each CDR3 is given with its conserved first and last residue. The order of the fields is J gene, V gene, CDR3 protein.

TRBJ2-5,TRBV5-1,CASSLGQRTSRGETQYF
TRBJ2-7,TRBV2,CASIGTDSYEQYF
TRBJ2-7,TRBV5-4,CASSLAGGLYEQYF
TRBJ2-1,TRBV30,CAWTGPPSSYNEQFF
TRBJ2-3,TRBV19,CASSIALAGGPGTDTQYF
TRBJ2-5,TRBV19,CASSIGGSGRQETQYF
TRBJ2-1,TRBV27,CASSAGLASYNEQFF
TRBJ2-5,TRBV6-5,CASSSVQTQYF
TRBJ2-7,TRBV6-5,CASSYGEGGGLYEQYF
TRBJ1-3,TRBV30,CAWSVGLSGNTIYF
TRBJ1-1,TRBV5-1,CASSPYRVDTEAFF
TRBJ2-3,TRBV19,CASSRRGADTDTQYF
TRBJ2-3,TRBV5-6,CASSLGQGYDTQYF
TRBJ1-6,TRBV7-6,CASSLFGPASPLHF
TRBJ2-7,TRBV4-2,CASSPTTGGTYEQYF
TRBJ1-5,TRBV6-1,CASSDPQSPDNQPQHF
TRBJ1-5,TRBV6-1,CASSEPGSNQPQHF
TRBJ2-2,TRBV27,CASSFELADTGELFF
TRBJ2-7,TRBV27,CASTSGGYEQYF
TRBJ2-3,TRBV6-5,CASSSGLHTDTQYF
TRBJ1-3,TRBV15,CATSRVTGGSGNTIYF
TRBJ2-1,TRBV5-1,CASSRTREMNEQFF